The rows below give T cell receptor beta chains drawn from one sample of a study of cytotoxic CD8 clonotypes in ibrutinib-treated CLL. Measured with immunoSEQ multiplex PCR; TCRdb has only the in-frame clones, and not every one. The profile shows approximately 120,000 clones, approximately 80% of them singletons. This sample comprised PBMCs, obtained after 24 months of ibrutinib treatment. The receptors derive from a human donor with chronic lymphocytic leukemia. CDR3s include the opening cysteine and the closing phenylalanine or tryptophan. D genes are given only for firm matches. A clone size is listed for some rows: how often the clone was seen (once, few, many), or a class if it is expanded.

CDR3 protein: CASSLAGTGANYGYTF
CDR3 DNA: TGTGCCAGCAGCTTAGCGGGGACGGGAGCTAACTATGGCTACACCTTC
clone size: -
D gene: -
V gene: TRBV7-9
J gene: TRBJ1-2

CDR3 protein: CASSSEGQGNYGYTF
CDR3 DNA: TGTGCCAGCAGTTCCGAAGGACAGGGAAACTATGGCTACACCTTC
clone size: -
D gene: TRBD1
V gene: TRBV28
J gene: TRBJ1-2

CDR3 protein: CASSYGGGATEAFF
CDR3 DNA: TGTGCCAGCAGTTATGGAGGGGGGGCCACTGAAGCTTTCTTT
clone size: -
D gene: -
V gene: TRBV6-5
J gene: TRBJ1-1

CDR3 protein: CASSRQGVYGYTF
CDR3 DNA: TGTGCCAGCAGCCGACAGGGAGTATATGGCTACACCTTC
clone size: -
D gene: TRBD1
V gene: TRBV7-6
J gene: TRBJ1-2

CDR3 protein: CASSQDPPGSGPSSRRQYF
CDR3 DNA: TGTGCCAGCAGCCAAGACCCCCCCGGTAGCGGGCCGTCATCCCGCCGGCAGTATTTT
clone size: -
D gene: TRBD2
V gene: TRBV4-2
J gene: TRBJ2-3

CDR3 protein: CATWGVQDNQETQYF
CDR3 DNA: TGTGCCACTTGGGGAGTGCAGGACAATCAAGAGACCCAGTACTTC
clone size: few
D gene: -
V gene: TRBV15
J gene: TRBJ2-5

CDR3 protein: CASSRYTGYEQYF
CDR3 DNA: TGCGCCAGCAGCCGGTACACAGGGTACGAGCAGTACTTC
clone size: -
D gene: -
V gene: TRBV4-3
J gene: TRBJ2-7

CDR3 protein: CSARDMYGYTF
CDR3 DNA: TGCAGTGCTAGAGATATGTATGGCTACACCTTC
clone size: -
D gene: -
V gene: TRBV20-1
J gene: TRBJ1-2

CDR3 protein: CASSAGGYGYTF
CDR3 DNA: TGTGCCAGCAGCGCGGGGGGCTATGGCTACACCTTC
clone size: -
D gene: -
V gene: TRBV28
J gene: TRBJ1-2

CDR3 protein: CASRAHGVGGKEALRTDTQYF
CDR3 DNA: TGTGCCAGCAGAGCTCATGGGGTGGGAGGGAAGGAAGCCTTGCGCACAGATACGCAGTATTTT
clone size: -
D gene: TRBD2
V gene: TRBV28
J gene: TRBJ2-3

CDR3 protein: CASSIRVQGAYEQYF
CDR3 DNA: TGTGCCAGTAGTATTCGGGTACAGGGGGCCTACGAGCAGTACTTC
clone size: few
D gene: TRBD1
V gene: TRBV19
J gene: TRBJ2-7

CDR3 protein: CASTTAGSEKLFF
CDR3 DNA: TGTGCCAGCACTACAGCGGGGAGCGAAAAACTGTTTTTT
clone size: -
D gene: -
V gene: TRBV25-1
J gene: TRBJ1-4

CDR3 protein: CATSRGRSRPNEKLFF
CDR3 DNA: TGTGCCACCAGCAGGGGAAGGAGCAGGCCTAATGAAAAACTGTTTTTT
clone size: -
D gene: -
V gene: TRBV15
J gene: TRBJ1-4

CDR3 protein: CASSATPRQTVLDNSPLHF
CDR3 DNA: TGTGCCAGCAGCGCCACACCCCGTCAGACTGTGCTCGATAATTCACCCCTCCACTTT
clone size: -
D gene: -
V gene: TRBV9
J gene: TRBJ1-6

CDR3 protein: CASSLWWSSGAQETQYF
CDR3 DNA: TGTGCCAGCAGTTTATGGTGGAGTAGCGGGGCCCAAGAGACCCAGTACTTC
clone size: -
D gene: TRBD2
V gene: TRBV28
J gene: TRBJ2-5

CDR3 protein: CASSLNYRDTQYF
CDR3 DNA: TGTGCCAGCAGCTTAAACTACCGGGATACGCAGTATTTT
clone size: -
D gene: -
V gene: TRBV7-3
J gene: TRBJ2-3

CDR3 protein: CAIRRTGKSEEPQHF
CDR3 DNA: TGTGCCATCAGAAGGACAGGGAAAAGTGAGGAGCCCCAGCATTTT
clone size: -
D gene: TRBD1
V gene: TRBV10-3
J gene: TRBJ1-5

CDR3 protein: CASSHDTLTGELFF
CDR3 DNA: TGTGCCAGCAGCCACGACACTCTCACCGGGGAGCTGTTTTTT
clone size: -
D gene: -
V gene: TRBV14
J gene: TRBJ2-2

CDR3 protein: CASSPLSDQPQHF
CDR3 DNA: TGTGCCAGCTCACCCCTCTCCGATCAGCCCCAGCATTTT
clone size: -
D gene: -
V gene: TRBV18
J gene: TRBJ1-5

CDR3 protein: CASSLRGGPYEQYF
CDR3 DNA: TGCGCCAGCAGCCTCCGAGGGGGGCCCTACGAGCAGTACTTC
clone size: -
D gene: -
V gene: TRBV4-1
J gene: TRBJ2-7

CDR3 protein: CASSFSGGLSGAFF
CDR3 DNA: TGTGCCAGCAGTTTTTCTGGGGGCCTATCTGGAGCTTTCTTT
clone size: -
D gene: -
V gene: TRBV28
J gene: TRBJ1-1

CDR3 protein: CASSDRTGGSVETQYF
CDR3 DNA: TGCGCCAGCAGCGACCGGACAGGGGGATCTGTTGAGACCCAGTACTTC
clone size: -
D gene: TRBD1
V gene: TRBV5-1
J gene: TRBJ2-5

CDR3 protein: CASSRGGVLTDTQYF
CDR3 DNA: TGTGCCAGCAGCCGAGGGGGCGTGTTGACAGATACGCAGTATTTT
clone size: once
D gene: TRBD1
V gene: TRBV5-4
J gene: TRBJ2-3

CDR3 protein: CASSVVGLSTGELFF
CDR3 DNA: TGTGCCAGCAGCGTAGTTGGGCTATCCACCGGGGAGCTGTTTTTT
clone size: -
D gene: -
V gene: TRBV9
J gene: TRBJ2-2

CDR3 protein: CASSLEVNEQFF
CDR3 DNA: TGTGCCAGCAGCTTGGAGGTTAATGAGCAGTTCTTC
clone size: -
D gene: -
V gene: TRBV5-6
J gene: TRBJ2-1

CDR3 protein: CATNRGRGTEAFF
CDR3 DNA: TGTGCCACCAACAGGGGGAGAGGCACTGAAGCTTTCTTT
clone size: -
D gene: TRBD1
V gene: TRBV19
J gene: TRBJ1-1

CDR3 protein: CASSSGPHSGNTIYF
CDR3 DNA: TGTGCCAGCAGCTCGGGACCGCACTCTGGAAACACCATATATTTT
clone size: -
D gene: -
V gene: TRBV7-2
J gene: TRBJ1-3

CDR3 protein: CASRERGNAEAFF
CDR3 DNA: TGTGCCAGCAGGGAAAGGGGGAACGCTGAAGCTTTCTTT
clone size: -
D gene: -
V gene: TRBV2
J gene: TRBJ1-1

CDR3 protein: CASSLALDTGELFF
CDR3 DNA: TGTGCCAGCAGCTTAGCTTTGGACACCGGGGAGCTGTTTTTT
clone size: -
D gene: -
V gene: TRBV7-8
J gene: TRBJ2-2

CDR3 protein: CASSFMENTEAFF
CDR3 DNA: TGTGCCAGCAGCTTTATGGAGAACACTGAAGCTTTCTTT
clone size: -
D gene: -
V gene: TRBV7-2
J gene: TRBJ1-1

CDR3 protein: CASSSDRDGNSPLHF
CDR3 DNA: TGTGCCAGCAGCTCGGACAGGGACGGTAATTCACCCCTCCACTTT
clone size: -
D gene: TRBD1
V gene: TRBV7-6
J gene: TRBJ1-6

CDR3 protein: CASSWGGVDQPQHF
CDR3 DNA: TGTGCCAGCAGTTGGGGAGGGGTGGACCAGCCCCAGCATTTT
clone size: few
D gene: -
V gene: TRBV6-6
J gene: TRBJ1-5

CDR3 protein: CASSEAGQGNSPLHF
CDR3 DNA: TGTGCCAGCAGTGAAGCAGGGCAGGGGAATTCACCCCTCCACTTT
clone size: -
D gene: -
V gene: TRBV2
J gene: TRBJ1-6

CDR3 protein: CASSVASSNTIYF
CDR3 DNA: TGTGCCAGCAGCGTAGCTTCTTCGAACACCATATATTTT
clone size: -
D gene: -
V gene: TRBV9
J gene: TRBJ1-3

CDR3 protein: CAISEWTGTAYGYTF
CDR3 DNA: TGTGCCATCAGTGAATGGACCGGGACAGCATATGGCTACACCTTC
clone size: -
D gene: TRBD1
V gene: TRBV10-3
J gene: TRBJ1-2

CDR3 protein: CASSQPGRFNEQFF
CDR3 DNA: TGTGCCAGCAGCCAACCGGGACGGTTCAATGAGCAGTTCTTC
clone size: -
D gene: -
V gene: TRBV14
J gene: TRBJ2-1